Listed here is a single T cell receptor (beta chain). At one boundary the junction diverges from the germline segment, which might be a read error. The data were obtained in a study of OX40 agonist ivuxolimab in advanced cancers. The method was immunoSEQ multiplex PCR; TCRdb's version includes in-frame clones alone and lacks a portion of them. This table holds more than 45,000 clones, 75% to 85% found once. The V gene's germline CDR1 is MNHNS and CDR2 SASEGT. The CDR3 is 19 residues long. This chain joins TRBV6-1 and TRBJ2-5; 14 bases align to TRBD2. The sequenced sample was CD4+ or CD8+ T cells sorted from blood, obtained in a trial of the OX40 agonist ivuxolimab. This clonotype was obtained from an adult with an advanced solid tumor such as melanoma, head and neck, liver or kidney cancer. CDR3 bases: TGTGCCAGCAGCGAAGCGACTAGCGGGGGGGTAGGGGTTAGTGAGACCCAGTACTTC. Amino acid sequence: CASSEATSGGVGVSETQYF.